This is a list of T cell receptor beta chains from one sample in a study of T-cell memory formation after mild COVID-19. TCRdb ran MiXCR on the 5' RACE reads and lists one entry per CDR3 protein. The table lists around 99,000 distinct CDR3 sequences, roughly 14% of them singletons, with about 39% in the top ten. The sequenced material came from PBMCs or a T cell subset sorted from them (not recorded which). The origin of the receptors is a man younger than 30 who had mild COVID-19 (a few samples of this study predate the infection). Cell type and time point are not known. Both conserved end residues are part of each CDR3. The D gene is left open where the match is weak. For some rows the clone size is stated as once, few or many, or as a class when expanded; others skip it.

abundance: few
v_gene: TRBV7-9
d_gene: TRBD2
j_gene: TRBJ2-5
CDR3aa: CASSPVREGETQYF
CDR3nt: TGTGCCAGCAGCCCCGTCCGGGAGGGAGAGACCCAGTACTTC

abundance: few
v_gene: TRBV4-1
d_gene: -
j_gene: TRBJ2-6
CDR3aa: CASSQAGAGANVLTF
CDR3nt: TGCGCCAGCAGCCAAGCCGGGGCTGGGGCCAACGTCCTGACTTTC

abundance: few
v_gene: TRBV27
d_gene: TRBD1
j_gene: TRBJ1-1
CDR3aa: CASSTTTGYTEAFF
CDR3nt: TGTGCCAGCAGTACGACGACAGGGTACACTGAAGCTTTCTTT

abundance: many
v_gene: TRBV7-9
d_gene: -
j_gene: TRBJ2-1
CDR3aa: CASGGLTRSYNEQFF
CDR3nt: TGTGCCAGCGGAGGGTTGACTAGATCCTACAATGAGCAGTTCTTC

abundance: -
v_gene: TRBV7-2
d_gene: -
j_gene: TRBJ2-5
CDR3aa: CASSVSGPQETQYF
CDR3nt: TGTGCCAGCAGCGTTAGCGGCCCCCAAGAGACCCAGTACTTC

abundance: -
v_gene: TRBV29-1
d_gene: TRBD1
j_gene: TRBJ2-7
CDR3aa: CSVDSGRGLIEQYF
CDR3nt: TGCAGCGTTGACTCCGGCAGGGGGCTCATCGAGCAGTACTTC

abundance: few
v_gene: TRBV9
d_gene: -
j_gene: TRBJ2-5
CDR3aa: CASSYAGGEETQYF
CDR3nt: TGTGCCAGCAGCTACGCGGGCGGGGAAGAGACCCAGTACTTC

abundance: -
v_gene: TRBV27
d_gene: -
j_gene: TRBJ2-3
CDR3aa: CASSSRQDTDTQYF
CDR3nt: TGTGCCAGCAGTTCTCGACAGGACACAGATACGCAGTATTTT

abundance: few
v_gene: TRBV13
d_gene: -
j_gene: TRBJ1-1
CDR3aa: CASSPSNTEAFF
CDR3nt: TGTGCCAGCAGCCCCTCGAACACTGAAGCTTTCTTT

abundance: -
v_gene: TRBV18
d_gene: -
j_gene: TRBJ1-1
CDR3aa: CASSPWKNTEAFF
CDR3nt: TGTGCCAGCTCACCCTGGAAGAACACTGAAGCTTTCTTT

abundance: -
v_gene: TRBV7-2
d_gene: -
j_gene: TRBJ2-1
CDR3aa: CASSLKGQGPSLWNEQFF
CDR3nt: TGTGCCAGCAGCTTAAAGGGGCAGGGCCCTAGTCTTTGGAATGAGCAGTTCTTC

abundance: few
v_gene: TRBV21-1
d_gene: -
j_gene: TRBJ2-3
CDR3aa: CASSNSRGAHSTDTQYF
CDR3nt: TGTGCCAGCAGCAATTCTAGGGGGGCCCATTCCACAGATACGCAGTATTTT

abundance: few
v_gene: TRBV6-1
d_gene: -
j_gene: TRBJ1-5
CDR3aa: CASSATGLSNQPQHF
CDR3nt: TGTGCCAGCAGTGCCACAGGGTTAAGCAATCAGCCCCAGCATTTT

abundance: -
v_gene: TRBV27
d_gene: TRBD1
j_gene: TRBJ1-1
CDR3aa: CASSWGQGGTEAFF
CDR3nt: TGTGCCAGCAGTTGGGGACAGGGGGGCACTGAAGCTTTCTTT

abundance: -
v_gene: TRBV5-1
d_gene: -
j_gene: TRBJ1-6
CDR3aa: CASSLEAGLRWRNSPLHF
CDR3nt: TGCGCCAGCAGCTTGGAGGCGGGACTGCGCTGGAGGAACTCACCCCTCCACTTT

abundance: -
v_gene: TRBV6-2/TRBV6-3
d_gene: -
j_gene: TRBJ1-1
CDR3aa: CASSYSLRRNTEAFF
CDR3nt: TGTGCCAGCAGTTACTCTCTTCGGAGGAACACTGAAGCTTTCTTT

abundance: -
v_gene: TRBV9
d_gene: TRBD1
j_gene: TRBJ1-5
CDR3aa: CASSGGTGVEPQHF
CDR3nt: TGTGCCAGCAGCGGAGGGACAGGGGTTGAGCCCCAGCATTTT

abundance: few
v_gene: TRBV29-1
d_gene: -
j_gene: TRBJ2-7
CDR3aa: CSVKKDTGVSYEQYF
CDR3nt: TGCAGCGTTAAGAAGGACACAGGTGTCTCCTACGAGCAGTACTTC

abundance: -
v_gene: TRBV6-5
d_gene: -
j_gene: TRBJ2-7
CDR3aa: CASSYGAIRYEQYF
CDR3nt: TGTGCCAGCAGTTACGGGGCGATCCGGTACGAGCAGTACTTC

abundance: many
v_gene: TRBV4-3
d_gene: -
j_gene: TRBJ2-3
CDR3aa: CASSQDAHTDTQYF
CDR3nt: TGCGCCAGCAGCCAAGACGCCCACACAGATACGCAGTATTTT

abundance: few
v_gene: TRBV28
d_gene: -
j_gene: TRBJ2-5
CDR3aa: CASRSGRILETQYF
CDR3nt: TGTGCCAGCCGGTCGGGGAGAATTTTAGAGACCCAGTACTTC

abundance: -
v_gene: TRBV11-3
d_gene: -
j_gene: TRBJ1-1
CDR3aa: CASSLDSARVSVYTEAFF
CDR3nt: TGTGCCAGCAGCTTAGATTCTGCCAGGGTAAGTGTCTACACTGAAGCTTTCTTT

abundance: many
v_gene: TRBV7-9
d_gene: -
j_gene: TRBJ2-5
CDR3aa: CASSLHNFQETQYF
CDR3nt: TGTGCCAGCAGCTTACATAATTTCCAAGAGACCCAGTACTTC

abundance: -
v_gene: TRBV6-5
d_gene: TRBD2
j_gene: TRBJ2-7
CDR3aa: CASTAEASGGRYHEQYF
CDR3nt: TGTGCCAGCACCGCAGAGGCTAGCGGGGGAAGATACCACGAGCAGTACTTC

abundance: few
v_gene: TRBV7-9
d_gene: TRBD1
j_gene: TRBJ2-3
CDR3aa: CARTSNQQGAMDF
CDR3nt: TGTGCCAGAACTAGCAACCAACAGGGGGCAATGGATTTT

abundance: many
v_gene: TRBV7-9
d_gene: -
j_gene: TRBJ1-2
CDR3aa: CASSFVRLAGTTF
CDR3nt: TGTGCCAGCAGCTTCGTCAGGCTGGCAGGGACTACCTTC

abundance: -
v_gene: TRBV7-9
d_gene: -
j_gene: TRBJ2-1
CDR3aa: CASSLPLEQFF
CDR3nt: TGTGCCAGCAGCTTGCCTCTAGAGCAGTTCTTC

abundance: few
v_gene: TRBV7-6
d_gene: TRBD2
j_gene: TRBJ2-3
CDR3aa: CASSPGLAGDSTDTQYF
CDR3nt: TGTGCCAGCAGTCCGGGACTAGCGGGAGATAGCACAGATACGCAGTATTTT

abundance: many
v_gene: TRBV4-3
d_gene: -
j_gene: TRBJ1-4
CDR3aa: CASSQDRAEDEKLFF
CDR3nt: TGCGCCAGCAGCCAAGATAGGGCGGAAGATGAAAAACTGTTTTTT

abundance: few
v_gene: TRBV7-3
d_gene: -
j_gene: TRBJ2-1
CDR3aa: CASSLGHSSYNEQFF
CDR3nt: TGTGCCAGCAGCTTAGGACACTCATCCTACAATGAGCAGTTCTTC

abundance: -
v_gene: TRBV4-3
d_gene: -
j_gene: TRBJ1-2
CDR3aa: CASSQDRGVYYGYTF
CDR3nt: TGCGCCAGCAGCCAAGATCGTGGGGTTTACTATGGCTACACCTTC

abundance: few
v_gene: TRBV6-5
d_gene: -
j_gene: TRBJ2-3
CDR3aa: CASTATGSPQYF
CDR3nt: TGTGCCAGCACCGCTACAGGGAGTCCGCAGTATTTT

abundance: -
v_gene: TRBV7-9
d_gene: TRBD1
j_gene: TRBJ1-3
CDR3aa: CASSRPTGVLSGNTIYF
CDR3nt: TGTGCCAGCAGCCGACCGACAGGGGTGTTGAGCGGAAACACCATATATTTT

abundance: few
v_gene: TRBV28
d_gene: -
j_gene: TRBJ1-4
CDR3aa: CASSLRQLATNEKLFF
CDR3nt: TGTGCCAGTAGTTTAAGACAGCTCGCAACTAATGAAAAACTGTTTTTT

abundance: -
v_gene: TRBV7-6
d_gene: TRBD1
j_gene: TRBJ1-1
CDR3aa: CASSKTGGTEAFF
CDR3nt: TGTGCCAGCAGCAAGACAGGGGGAACTGAAGCTTTCTTT

abundance: -
v_gene: TRBV12-3/TRBV12-4
d_gene: -
j_gene: TRBJ2-2
CDR3aa: CASSPGGAVNTGELFF
CDR3nt: TGTGCCAGCAGCCCAGGGGGGGCTGTCAACACCGGGGAGCTGTTTTTT

abundance: few
v_gene: TRBV2
d_gene: -
j_gene: TRBJ2-6
CDR3aa: CASKRVPGANVLTF
CDR3nt: TGTGCCAGTAAAAGGGTGCCTGGGGCCAACGTCCTGACTTTC

abundance: many
v_gene: TRBV7-9
d_gene: -
j_gene: TRBJ2-2
CDR3aa: CASSYYPGSVTGELFF
CDR3nt: TGTGCCAGCAGCTACTACCCGGGGTCGGTCACCGGGGAGCTGTTTTTT

abundance: -
v_gene: TRBV18
d_gene: TRBD1
j_gene: TRBJ1-3
CDR3aa: CASSPGQVIPSGNTIYF
CDR3nt: TGTGCCAGCTCACCGGGACAGGTCATCCCCTCTGGAAACACCATATATTTT

abundance: many
v_gene: TRBV12-5
d_gene: TRBD1
j_gene: TRBJ2-1
CDR3aa: CASGLTGTGEDEQFF
CDR3nt: TGTGCTAGTGGTTTGACCGGGACAGGGGAAGATGAGCAGTTCTTC

abundance: many
v_gene: TRBV7-2
d_gene: TRBD2
j_gene: TRBJ2-1
CDR3aa: CASSLNVGGGPYNEQFF
CDR3nt: TGTGCCAGCAGCTTAAATGTGGGCGGGGGACCCTACAATGAGCAGTTCTTC

abundance: -
v_gene: TRBV6-2/TRBV6-3
d_gene: TRBD2
j_gene: TRBJ2-1
CDR3aa: CASSYPGTSGGSYNEQFF
CDR3nt: TGTGCCAGCAGTTACCCCGGGACTAGCGGGGGGTCCTACAATGAGCAGTTCTTC

abundance: many
v_gene: TRBV3-1
d_gene: -
j_gene: TRBJ2-2
CDR3aa: CASSQDGAGELFF
CDR3nt: TGTGCCAGCAGCCAAGACGGTGCCGGGGAGCTGTTTTTT

abundance: -
v_gene: TRBV4-1
d_gene: -
j_gene: TRBJ2-2
CDR3aa: CASSQSQGGNTGELFF
CDR3nt: TGCGCCAGCAGCCAGAGTCAAGGAGGGAACACCGGGGAGCTGTTTTTT

abundance: few
v_gene: TRBV2
d_gene: TRBD1
j_gene: TRBJ2-1
CDR3aa: CASSAVQGAHNEQFF
CDR3nt: TGTGCCAGCAGTGCTGTACAGGGGGCCCACAATGAGCAGTTCTTC

abundance: few
v_gene: TRBV10-3
d_gene: -
j_gene: TRBJ1-1
CDR3aa: CAISREGNTEAFF
CDR3nt: TGTGCCATCAGTAGGGAGGGAAACACTGAAGCTTTCTTT